What follows are 16 T cell receptor beta chains derived from one specimen sequenced in a study of cytomegalovirus exposure and HLA in healthy donors. A multiplex PCR was run with 60 Vbeta primers and 13 Jbeta primers. Measured with immunoSEQ multiplex PCR; TCRdb has only the in-frame clones, and not every one. The data show tens of thousands of clones, more than 60% seen once. Sequencing input: PBMCs. The receptors shown here come from a man aged 40-55 years in good health and CMV-seronegative.

The V call is TRBV5-1, the J call TRBJ2-4; 12 bases fit TRBD2. Germline CDR1 is SGHRS and CDR2 is YFSETQ. The trim removed 0 bases at V and 7 bases at J, leaving 5 bases unmatched. This CDR3 spans 16 amino acids. The CDR3 sequence is CASSLEAGTSGNIQYF. The CDR3 DNA follows: TGCGCCAGCAGCTTGGAGGCCGGGACTAGCGGGAACATTCAGTACTTC.

This chain links TRBV7-2 with TRBJ2-2, with unresolved D. V dropped 3 bases and J dropped 4 bases, with 12 bases sitting between them. The CDR3 covers 15 residues. Germline CDR1 reads SGHTA; CDR2 reads FQGNSA. The CDR3 reads CASSFNSHTTGELFF. The CDR3 DNA reads TGTGCCAGCAGCTTCAATTCTCACACCACCGGGGAGCTGTTTTTT.

The chain couples TRBV28 to TRBJ2-7; 7 nucleotides line up with TRBD1. CDR3 length equals 14 residues. Germline V CDR1 and CDR2: MDHEN, SYDVKM. V was pared by 2 bases and J by 3 bases, with 4 bases of the junction left unmatched. CDR3 residues: CASSLPHRGYEQYF. The CDR3 DNA reads TGTGCCAGCAGTTTACCCCACAGGGGCTACGAGCAGTACTTC.

The rearrangement links TRBV20-1 to TRBJ2-1; no reliable D call. The CDR3 is 11 amino acids. V was pared by 3 bases and J by 8 bases, with 8 bases between. Germline CDR1 DFQATT, CDR2 SNEGSKA (reference sequence). This CDR3 is CSASLGYEQFF. The CDR3 bases are TGCAGTGCTAGCCTAGGCTATGAGCAGTTCTTC.

The gene calls are TRBV15 and TRBJ2-3; 8 bases agree with TRBD2. Germline loops: CDR1 LNHNV, CDR2 YYDKDF (reference sequence). The J segment lost 6 bases and the V segment lost 3 bases, leaving 14 bases of the junction unmatched. The CDR3 is 17 residues long. This CDR3 reads CATSSRKGTSGDDTQYF. The CDR3 region has the DNA TGTGCCACCAGCAGCCGAAAGGGGACTAGTGGGGATGATACGCAGTATTTT.

This rearrangement joins TRBV6-6 to TRBJ2-7, with 8 bases fitting TRBD1. The trim removed 7 bases at V and 3 bases at J, leaving 8 bases unmatched. Germline assignment: CDR1 MNHNY and CDR2 SVGAGI (reference sequence). The CDR3 sequence is 14 residues long. The CDR3 loop is CASTRPGQDYEQYF. Written as DNA, the CDR3 is TGTGCCAGCACCCGACCGGGACAGGACTACGAGCAGTACTTC.

The V gene is TRBV7-2, the J gene TRBJ2-7; D perhaps matches TRBD1 (8 bases). Germline V gives CDR1 SGHTA, CDR2 FQGNSA. Trimming cost V 6 bases and J 4 bases, with 16 bases left between them. CDR3 length equals 14 residues. In DNA, the CDR3 is TGTGCCAGCAGTTTCGACAGGGGAGGGTACGAGCAGTACTTC. Protein product: CASSFDRGGYEQYF.

The gene calls are TRBV14 and TRBJ1-1; D might be TRBD1 (5 bases). Germline V lookup: CDR1 SGHDN, CDR2 FVKESK. Trimming removed 1 base at V and 4 bases at J, with 16 bases between. The CDR3 is 16 amino acids. The CDR3 spells CASSQGFSRVGTEAFF. The CDR3 region has the DNA TGTGCCAGCAGCCAAGGTTTCTCCAGGGTTGGCACTGAAGCTTTCTTT.

The chain has TRBV7-8 and TRBJ1-5, with unresolved D. Germline CDR1 and CDR2: SGHVS and FQNEAQ. The CDR3 sequence is 12 residues long. V gave up 1 base and J gave up 7 bases, with 5 bases separating them. CDR3 protein: CASSLVFQPQHF. Here the CDR3 DNA reads TGTGCCAGCAGCTTAGTATTCCAGCCCCAGCATTTT.

The chain employs TRBV7-2 and TRBJ1-1; no definite D call. Trimming removed 2 bases at V and 9 bases at J, with 13 bases between. The CDR3 contains 13 residues. The V gene's germline CDR1 is SGHTA and CDR2 FQGNSA. For the CDR3, the DNA is TGTGCCAGCAGCTTATTTAGGGAGGGTAAAGCTTTCTTT. Translated: CASSLFREGKAFF.

This clone was seen only once. The CDR3 loop is CASSPTGTGLSNQPQHF. DNA of the CDR3: TGTGCCAGTAGTCCGACCGGGACAGGCCTTAGCAATCAGCCCCAGCATTTT. V usage is TRBV19 and J usage is TRBJ1-5; 8 nucleotides match TRBD1. Losses at the gene ends were 5 bases for V and 0 bases for J; bases not matched to a gene: 9. The CDR3 sequence is 17 residues long. The germline gives CDR1 LNHDA, CDR2 SQIVND (reference sequence).

The CDR3 DNA sequence: TGTGCCTCCGAAAATGACAGGGACTATGGCTACACCTTC. Residues: CASENDRDYGYTF. The rearrangement uses TRBV25-1 and TRBJ1-2; TRBD1 matches 7 bases. Trimming cost V 11 bases and J 3 bases; bases outside gene matches: 9. Germline-derived CDR1 and CDR2 are MGHDK and SYGVNS. The length of the CDR3 is 13 residues.

The chain links TRBV30 to TRBJ1-3, with D possibly being TRBD1 (5 bases). The CDR3 runs to 15 residues. V lost 4 bases to trimming and J lost 0 bases, with 13 bases between them. CDR1 and CDR2 (germline): GTSNPN, SVGIG (reference sequence). The CDR3 nucleotides read TGTGCCTGGATGTTGGCGGGGGGCTCTGGAAACACCATATATTTT. Translation gives CAWMLAGGSGNTIYF.

The genes are TRBV5-6 and TRBJ2-7; the D is unclear. Trimming shortened V by 0 bases and J by 1 base, and 8 bases separated the two germline ends. The CDR3 covers 14 residues. CDR1 SGHDT and CDR2 YYEEEE come from the germline V gene. The CDR3 region has the DNA TGTGCCAGCAGCTTGGGGTACGGTTCCTACGAGCAGTACTTC. Translated: CASSLGYGSYEQYF.

This rearrangement joins TRBV7-8 to TRBJ2-7; TRBD2 might be the D (6 bases). CDR1 and CDR2 from the germline V gene are SGHVS and FQNEAQ. The V end was cut by 8 bases, the J end by 6 bases, with 17 bases between. The CDR3 covers 13 residues. CDR3 in amino acids: CASHRAGYSEQYF. The CDR3 region has the DNA TGTGCCAGCCATCGGGCGGGGTATTCCGAGCAGTACTTC.

The chain is built from TRBV18 and TRBJ2-7; possibly TRBD1 for D (6 bases). This CDR3 has 15 amino acids. Germline V CDR1 and CDR2: KGHSH, LQKENI. The V end was cut by 2 bases, the J end by 2 bases, with 13 bases between. The DNA for the CDR3 is TGTGCCAGCTCACCAGTAGACAGGCAGCCCTACGAGCAGTACTTC. Encoded protein: CASSPVDRQPYEQYF.